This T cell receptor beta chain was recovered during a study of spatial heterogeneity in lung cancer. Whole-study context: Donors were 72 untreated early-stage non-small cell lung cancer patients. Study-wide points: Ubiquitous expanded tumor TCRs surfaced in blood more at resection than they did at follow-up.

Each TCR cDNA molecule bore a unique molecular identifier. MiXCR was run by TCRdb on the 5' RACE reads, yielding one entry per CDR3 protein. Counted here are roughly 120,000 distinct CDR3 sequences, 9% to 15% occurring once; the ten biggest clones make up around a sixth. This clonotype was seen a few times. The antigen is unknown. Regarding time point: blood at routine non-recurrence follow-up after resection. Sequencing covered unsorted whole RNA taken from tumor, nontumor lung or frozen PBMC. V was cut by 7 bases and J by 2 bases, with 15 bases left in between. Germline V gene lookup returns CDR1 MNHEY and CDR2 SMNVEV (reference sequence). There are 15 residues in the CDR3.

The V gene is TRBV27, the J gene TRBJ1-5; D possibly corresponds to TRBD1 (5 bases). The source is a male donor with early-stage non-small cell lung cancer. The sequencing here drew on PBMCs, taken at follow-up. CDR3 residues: CASTRWGDGNQPQHF. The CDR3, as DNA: TGTGCCAGCACACGCTGGGGGGATGGCAATCAGCCCCAGCATTTT.